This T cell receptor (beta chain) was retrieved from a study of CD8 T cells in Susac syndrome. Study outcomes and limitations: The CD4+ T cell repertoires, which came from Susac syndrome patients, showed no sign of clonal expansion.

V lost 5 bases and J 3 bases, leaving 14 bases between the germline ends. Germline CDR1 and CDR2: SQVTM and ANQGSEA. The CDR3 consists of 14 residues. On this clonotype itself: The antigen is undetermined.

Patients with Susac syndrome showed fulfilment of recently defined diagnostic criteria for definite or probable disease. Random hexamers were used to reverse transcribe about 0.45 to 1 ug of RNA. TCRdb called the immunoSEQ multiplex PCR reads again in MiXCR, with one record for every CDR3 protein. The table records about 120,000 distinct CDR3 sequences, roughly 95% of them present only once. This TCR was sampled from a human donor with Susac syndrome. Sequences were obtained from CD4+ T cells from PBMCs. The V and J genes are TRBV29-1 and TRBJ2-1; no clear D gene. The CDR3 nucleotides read TGCAGCGTTTTTGACCACCTGGGCTACAATGAGCAGTTCTTC. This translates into CSVFDHLGYNEQFF.